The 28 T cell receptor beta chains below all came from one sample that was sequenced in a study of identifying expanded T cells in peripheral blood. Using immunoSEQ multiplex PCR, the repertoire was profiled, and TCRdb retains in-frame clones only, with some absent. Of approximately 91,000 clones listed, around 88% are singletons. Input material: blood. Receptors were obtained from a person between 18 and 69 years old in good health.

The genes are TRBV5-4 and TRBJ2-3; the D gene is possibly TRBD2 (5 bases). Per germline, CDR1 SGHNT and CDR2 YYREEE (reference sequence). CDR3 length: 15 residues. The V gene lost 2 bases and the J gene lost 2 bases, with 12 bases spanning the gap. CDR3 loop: CASSFRAALTDTQYF. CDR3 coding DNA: TGTGCCAGCAGCTTTAGAGCGGCACTCACAGATACGCAGTATTTT.

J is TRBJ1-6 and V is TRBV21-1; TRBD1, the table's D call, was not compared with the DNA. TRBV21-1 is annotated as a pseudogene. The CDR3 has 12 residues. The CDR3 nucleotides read TGTGCCAGCATGGGGCAGTATTCACCCCTCCACTTT. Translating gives CASMGQYSPLHF.

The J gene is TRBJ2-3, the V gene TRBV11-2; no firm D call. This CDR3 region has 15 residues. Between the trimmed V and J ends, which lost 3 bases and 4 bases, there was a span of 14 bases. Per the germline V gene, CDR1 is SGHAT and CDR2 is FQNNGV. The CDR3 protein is CASSFSPVESDTQYF. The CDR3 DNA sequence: TGTGCCAGCAGCTTCAGTCCAGTTGAGTCAGATACGCAGTATTTT.

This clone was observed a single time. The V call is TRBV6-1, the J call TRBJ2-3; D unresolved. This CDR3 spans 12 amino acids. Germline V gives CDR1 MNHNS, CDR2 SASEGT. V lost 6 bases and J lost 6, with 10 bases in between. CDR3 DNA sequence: TGTGCCAGCAGCCCTCAGAGCGATACGCAGTATTTT. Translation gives CASSPQSDTQYF.

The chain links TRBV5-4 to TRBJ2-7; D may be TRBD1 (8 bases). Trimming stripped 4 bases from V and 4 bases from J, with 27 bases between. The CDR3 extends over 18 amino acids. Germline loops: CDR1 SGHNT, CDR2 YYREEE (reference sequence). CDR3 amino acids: CASSRGGRGRAKSYEQYF. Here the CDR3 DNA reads TGTGCCAGCAGCAGGGGGGGCAGGGGGCGCGCGAAGTCGTACGAGCAGTACTTC.

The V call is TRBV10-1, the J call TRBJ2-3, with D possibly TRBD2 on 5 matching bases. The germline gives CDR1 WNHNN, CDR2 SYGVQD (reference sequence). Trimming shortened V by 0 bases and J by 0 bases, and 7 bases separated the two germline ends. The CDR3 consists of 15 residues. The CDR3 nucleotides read TGCGCCAGCAGTGAGTCTAGCGCTAGCACAGATACGCAGTATTTT. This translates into CASSESSASTDTQYF.

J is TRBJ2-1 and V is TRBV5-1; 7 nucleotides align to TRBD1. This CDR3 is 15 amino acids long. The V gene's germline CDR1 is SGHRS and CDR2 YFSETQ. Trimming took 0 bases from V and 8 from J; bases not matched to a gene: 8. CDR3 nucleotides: TGCGCCAGCAGCTTGGATGGCGACAGGGTAGATGAGCAGTTCTTC. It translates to CASSLDGDRVDEQFF.

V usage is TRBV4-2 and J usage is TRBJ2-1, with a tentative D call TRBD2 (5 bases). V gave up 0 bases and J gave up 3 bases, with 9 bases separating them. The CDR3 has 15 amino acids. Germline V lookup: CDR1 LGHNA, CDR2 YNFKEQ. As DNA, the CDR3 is TGTGCCAGCAGCCAAGAGTCCGGGGACTACAATGAGCAGTTCTTC. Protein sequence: CASSQESGDYNEQFF.

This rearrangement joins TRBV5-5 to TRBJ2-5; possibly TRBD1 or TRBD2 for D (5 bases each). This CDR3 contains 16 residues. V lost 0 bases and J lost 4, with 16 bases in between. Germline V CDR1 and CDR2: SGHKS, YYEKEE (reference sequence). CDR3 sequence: CASSLAVARDGETQYF. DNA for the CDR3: TGTGCCAGCAGCTTGGCTGTAGCTAGGGACGGAGAGACCCAGTACTTC.

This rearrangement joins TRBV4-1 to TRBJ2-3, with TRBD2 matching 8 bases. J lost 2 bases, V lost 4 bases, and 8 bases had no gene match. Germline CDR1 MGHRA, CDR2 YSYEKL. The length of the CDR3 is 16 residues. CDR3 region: CASSRPPGGDTDTQYF. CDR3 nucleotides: TGCGCCAGCAGCCGACCCCCCGGGGGGGACACAGATACGCAGTATTTT.

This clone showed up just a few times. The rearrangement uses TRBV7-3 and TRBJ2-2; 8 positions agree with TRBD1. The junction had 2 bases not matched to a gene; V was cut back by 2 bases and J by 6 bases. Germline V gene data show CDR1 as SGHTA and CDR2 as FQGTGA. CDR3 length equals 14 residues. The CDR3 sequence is CASSLSGGSGELFF. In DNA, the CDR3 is TGTGCCAGCAGCTTATCAGGGGGCTCCGGGGAGCTGTTTTTT. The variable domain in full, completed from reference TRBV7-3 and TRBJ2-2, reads GAGVSQTPSNKVTEKGKYVELRCDPISGHTALYWYRQSLGQGPEFLIYFQGTGAADDSGLPNDRFFAVRPEGSVSTLKIQRTERGDSAVYLCASSLSGGSGELFFGEGSRLTVL.

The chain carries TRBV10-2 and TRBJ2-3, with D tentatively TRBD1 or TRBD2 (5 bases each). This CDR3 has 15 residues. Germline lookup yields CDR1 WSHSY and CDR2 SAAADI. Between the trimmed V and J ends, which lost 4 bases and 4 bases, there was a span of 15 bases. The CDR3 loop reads CASSVGTLRADTQYF. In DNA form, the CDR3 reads TGCGCCAGCAGTGTAGGGACCCTAAGGGCAGATACGCAGTATTTT.

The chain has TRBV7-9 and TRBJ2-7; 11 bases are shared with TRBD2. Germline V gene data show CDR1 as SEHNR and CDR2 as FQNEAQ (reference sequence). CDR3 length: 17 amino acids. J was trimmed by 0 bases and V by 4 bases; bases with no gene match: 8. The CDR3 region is CASSWFGTSGFSYEQYF. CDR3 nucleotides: TGTGCCAGCAGCTGGTTCGGGACTAGCGGATTCTCCTACGAGCAGTACTTC.

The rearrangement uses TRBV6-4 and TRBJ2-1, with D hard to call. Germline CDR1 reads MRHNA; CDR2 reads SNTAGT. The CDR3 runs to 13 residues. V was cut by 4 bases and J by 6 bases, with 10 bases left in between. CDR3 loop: CASSVEFGNEQFF. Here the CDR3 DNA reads TGTGCCAGCAGTGTCGAGTTCGGCAATGAGCAGTTCTTC.

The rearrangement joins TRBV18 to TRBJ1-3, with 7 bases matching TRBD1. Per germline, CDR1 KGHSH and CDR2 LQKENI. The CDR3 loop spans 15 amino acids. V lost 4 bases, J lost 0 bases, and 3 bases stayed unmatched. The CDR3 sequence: CASSRTGSSGNTIYF. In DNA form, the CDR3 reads TGTGCCAGCTCACGGACAGGTTCCTCTGGAAACACCATATATTTT.

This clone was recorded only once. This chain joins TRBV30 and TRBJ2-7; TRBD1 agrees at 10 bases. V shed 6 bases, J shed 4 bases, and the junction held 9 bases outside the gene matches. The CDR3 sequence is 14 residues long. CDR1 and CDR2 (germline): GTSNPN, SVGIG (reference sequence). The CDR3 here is CACSNRDRGYEQYF. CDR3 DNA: TGTGCCTGTTCTAACCGGGACAGGGGTTACGAGCAGTACTTC.

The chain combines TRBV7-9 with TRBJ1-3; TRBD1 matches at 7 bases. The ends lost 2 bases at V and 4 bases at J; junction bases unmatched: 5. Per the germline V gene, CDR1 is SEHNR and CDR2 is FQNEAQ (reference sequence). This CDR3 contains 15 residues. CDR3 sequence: CASSLLGGAGNTIYF. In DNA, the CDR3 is TGTGCCAGCAGCTTATTAGGGGGCGCGGGAAACACCATATATTTT.

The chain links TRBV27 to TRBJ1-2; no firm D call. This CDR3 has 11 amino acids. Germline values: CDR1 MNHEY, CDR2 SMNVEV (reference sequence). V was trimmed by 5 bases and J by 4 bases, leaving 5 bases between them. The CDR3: CASSPGYGYTF. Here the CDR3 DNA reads TGTGCCAGCAGTCCTGGCTATGGCTACACCTTC.

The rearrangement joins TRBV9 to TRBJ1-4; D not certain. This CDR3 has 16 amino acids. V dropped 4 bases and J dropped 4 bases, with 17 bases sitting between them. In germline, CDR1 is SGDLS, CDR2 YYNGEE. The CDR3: CASSPGGRTVNEKLFF. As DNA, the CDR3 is TGTGCCAGCAGCCCGGGCGGGCGGACCGTTAATGAAAAACTGTTTTTT.

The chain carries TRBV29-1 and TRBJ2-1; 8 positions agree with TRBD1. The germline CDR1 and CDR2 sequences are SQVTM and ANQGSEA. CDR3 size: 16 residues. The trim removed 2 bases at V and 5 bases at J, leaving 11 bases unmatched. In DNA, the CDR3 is TGCAGCGTTGAACCCGCGGACAGGGTAGGAGACAATGAGCAGTTCTTC. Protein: CSVEPADRVGDNEQFF.

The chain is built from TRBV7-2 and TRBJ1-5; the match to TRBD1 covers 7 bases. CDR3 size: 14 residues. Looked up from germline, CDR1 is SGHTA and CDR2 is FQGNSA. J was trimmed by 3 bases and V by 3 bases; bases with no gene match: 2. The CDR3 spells CASSFTGVNQPQHF. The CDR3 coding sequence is TGTGCCAGCAGCTTCACAGGGGTCAATCAGCCCCAGCATTTT. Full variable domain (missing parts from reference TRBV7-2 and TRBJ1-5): GAGVSQSPSNKVTEKGKDVELRCDPISGHTALYWYRQSLGQGLEFLIYFQGNSAPDKSGLPSDRFSAERTGGSVSTLTIQRTQQEDSAVYLCASSFTGVNQPQHFGDGTRLSIL.

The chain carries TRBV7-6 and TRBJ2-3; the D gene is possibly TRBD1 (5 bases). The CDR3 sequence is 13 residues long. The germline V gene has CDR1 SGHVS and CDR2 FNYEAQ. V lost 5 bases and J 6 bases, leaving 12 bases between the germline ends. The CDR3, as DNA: TGTGCCAGCAGCCGACAGTTATGGGATACGCAGTATTTT. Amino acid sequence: CASSRQLWDTQYF. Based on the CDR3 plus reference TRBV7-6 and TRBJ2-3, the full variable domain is GAGVSQSPRYKVTKRGQDVALRCDPISGHVSLYWYRQALGQGPEFLTYFNYEAQQDKSGLPNDRFSAERPEGSISTLTIQRTEQRDSAMYRCASSRQLWDTQYFGPGTRLTVL.

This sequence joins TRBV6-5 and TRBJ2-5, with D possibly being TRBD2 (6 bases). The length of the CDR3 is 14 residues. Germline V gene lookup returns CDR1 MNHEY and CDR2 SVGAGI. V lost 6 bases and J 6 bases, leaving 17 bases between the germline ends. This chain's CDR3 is CASSPTLARQTQYF. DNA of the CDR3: TGTGCCAGCAGCCCGACTCTAGCGAGGCAGACCCAGTACTTC.

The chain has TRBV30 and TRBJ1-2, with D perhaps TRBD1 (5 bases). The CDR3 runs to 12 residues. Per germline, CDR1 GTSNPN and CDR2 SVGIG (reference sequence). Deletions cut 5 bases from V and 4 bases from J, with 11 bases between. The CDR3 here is CAWAQGSYGYTF. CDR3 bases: TGTGCCTGGGCCCAGGGTAGCTATGGCTACACCTTC.

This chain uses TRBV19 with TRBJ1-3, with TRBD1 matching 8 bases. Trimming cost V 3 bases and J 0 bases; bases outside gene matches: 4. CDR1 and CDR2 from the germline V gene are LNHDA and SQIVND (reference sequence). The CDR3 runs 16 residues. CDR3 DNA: TGTGCCAGTAGTATCAGACAGGGGAGCTCTGGAAACACCATATATTTT. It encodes CASSIRQGSSGNTIYF.

CDR3 DNA sequence: TGTGCCAGCAGCCGTGGACTAGCGGGGGTGGACTCCTACAATGAGCAGTTCTTC. Its translation: CASSRGLAGVDSYNEQFF. V gene TRBV5-5 combines with J gene TRBJ2-1; 13 positions match TRBD2. This CDR3 region has 18 residues. Germline V CDR1 and CDR2: SGHKS, YYEKEE (reference sequence). Trimming at V came to 4 bases and at J to 0 bases, leaving 7 bases not matched to a gene.

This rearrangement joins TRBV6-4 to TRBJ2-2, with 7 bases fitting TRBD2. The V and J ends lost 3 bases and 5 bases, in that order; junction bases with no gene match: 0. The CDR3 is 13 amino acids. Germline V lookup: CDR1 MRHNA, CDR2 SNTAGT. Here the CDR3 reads CASSEAGTGELFF. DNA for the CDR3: TGTGCCAGCAGTGAAGCGGGAACCGGGGAGCTGTTTTTT.

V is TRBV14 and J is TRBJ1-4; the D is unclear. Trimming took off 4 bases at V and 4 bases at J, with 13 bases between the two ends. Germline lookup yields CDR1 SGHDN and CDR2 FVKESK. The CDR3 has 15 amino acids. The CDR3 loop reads CASSPLSIHNEKLFF. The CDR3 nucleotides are TGTGCCAGCAGCCCCCTGTCGATTCATAATGAAAAACTGTTTTTT.